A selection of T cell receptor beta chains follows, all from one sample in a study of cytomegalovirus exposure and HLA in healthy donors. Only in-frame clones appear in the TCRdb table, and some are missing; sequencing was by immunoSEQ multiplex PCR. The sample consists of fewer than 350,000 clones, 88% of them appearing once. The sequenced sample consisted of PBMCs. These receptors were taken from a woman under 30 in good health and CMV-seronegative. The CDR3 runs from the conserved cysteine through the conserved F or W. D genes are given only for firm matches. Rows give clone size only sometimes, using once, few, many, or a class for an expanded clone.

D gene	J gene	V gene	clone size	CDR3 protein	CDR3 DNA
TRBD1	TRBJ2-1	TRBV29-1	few	CSQTQGSSYNEQFF	TGCAGCCAAACACAGGGGAGCTCCTACAATGAGCAGTTCTTC
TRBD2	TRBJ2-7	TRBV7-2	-	CASSGSAGGPSF	TGTGCCAGCAGCGGATCGGCGGGAGGGCCTTCCTTC
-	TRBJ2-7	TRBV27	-	CASSSSYEQYF	TGTGCCAGCAGTTCTTCCTACGAGCAGTACTTC
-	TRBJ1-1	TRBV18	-	CASSPQRQMNTEAFF	TGTGCCAGCTCACCACAACGACAGATGAACACTGAAGCTTTCTTT
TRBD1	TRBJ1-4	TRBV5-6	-	CASSLRQGFEKLFF	TGTGCCAGCAGCTTGCGACAGGGGTTCGAAAAACTGTTTTTT
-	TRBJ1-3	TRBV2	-	CASSATGGILSGNTIYF	TGTGCCAGCAGCGCGACAGGCGGCATACTTTCTGGAAACACCATATATTTT
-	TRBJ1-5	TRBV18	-	CASSWREGDQPQHF	TGTGCCAGCTCATGGCGGGAAGGGGATCAGCCCCAGCATTTT
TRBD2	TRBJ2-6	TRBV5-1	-	CASSLAQREGPFVSGANVLTF	TGCGCCAGCAGCTTGGCACAGCGGGAGGGCCCTTTTGTATCCGGGGCCAACGTCCTGACTTTC
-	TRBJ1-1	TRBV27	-	CASSLEGVNTEAFF	TGTGCCAGCAGTTTAGAAGGGGTGAACACTGAAGCTTTCTTT
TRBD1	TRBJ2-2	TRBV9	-	CASSVNPTGGGLNTGELFF	TGTGCCAGCAGCGTAAACCCCACAGGGGGCGGGTTGAACACCGGGGAGCTGTTTTTT
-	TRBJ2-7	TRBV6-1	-	CASTFGAPVSYEQYF	TGTGCCAGCACGTTTGGGGCACCCGTCTCCTACGAGCAGTACTTC
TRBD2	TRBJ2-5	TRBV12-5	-	CASGYILAGTQYF	TGTGCTAGTGGTTATATACTAGCGGGGACCCAGTACTTC
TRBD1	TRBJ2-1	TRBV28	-	CASSALGQGAFSHGRTLYNEQFF	TGTGCCAGCAGTGCCCTGGGACAGGGGGCTTTTAGTCACGGGAGGACCCTCTACAATGAGCAGTTCTTC
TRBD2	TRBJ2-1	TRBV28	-	CASRPPRGRAYDEQFF	TGTGCCAGCAGGCCCCCGCGCGGGAGGGCCTATGATGAGCAGTTCTTC
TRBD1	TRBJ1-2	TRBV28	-	CATEEQGYGYTF	TGTGCCACCGAAGAACAGGGGTATGGCTACACCTTC
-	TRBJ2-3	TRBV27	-	CASSLFQAGTQYF	TGTGCCAGCAGTTTATTTCAGGCGGGTACGCAGTATTTT
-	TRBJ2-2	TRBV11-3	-	CASSLGGANTGELFF	TGTGCCAGCAGCTTAGGCGGAGCGAACACCGGGGAGCTGTTTTTT
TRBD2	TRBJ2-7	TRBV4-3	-	CASSHNSGMADSYEQYF	TGCGCCAGCAGCCACAACAGCGGGATGGCCGATTCCTACGAGCAGTACTTC
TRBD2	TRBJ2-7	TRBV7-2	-	CASSPSGPVLYEQYF	TGTGCCAGCAGCCCTAGCGGGCCGGTTTTATACGAGCAGTACTTC
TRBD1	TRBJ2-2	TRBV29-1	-	CSAGTGGTGELFF	TGCAGCGCCGGGACAGGGGGCACCGGGGAGCTGTTTTTT
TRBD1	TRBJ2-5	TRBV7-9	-	CASSYRDSPLQETQYF	TGTGCCAGCAGCTACCGGGACAGTCCCCTCCAAGAGACCCAGTACTTC
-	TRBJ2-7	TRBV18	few	CASSPRLDDYEQYF	TGTGCCAGCTCACCAAGACTAGACGACTACGAGCAGTACTTC
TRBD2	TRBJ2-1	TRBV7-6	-	CASSTLAGGTRNEQFF	TGTGCCAGCAGCACACTAGCGGGAGGGACTAGGAATGAGCAGTTCTTC
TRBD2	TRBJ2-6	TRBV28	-	CASSSLAGGGGGANVLTF	TGTGCCAGCAGTTCACTAGCGGGAGGAGGGGGTGGGGCCAACGTCCTGACTTTC
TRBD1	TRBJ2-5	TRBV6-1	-	CASSEWGTGQETQYF	TGTGCCAGCAGTGAATGGGGGACAGGTCAAGAGACCCAGTACTTC
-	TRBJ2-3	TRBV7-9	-	CASSRQGDTQYF	TGTGCCAGCAGCCGACAAGGAGATACGCAGTATTTT
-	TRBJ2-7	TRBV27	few	CASSPQGYEQYF	TGTGCCAGCAGTCCACAGGGCTACGAGCAGTACTTC
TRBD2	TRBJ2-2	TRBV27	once	CASTQPSSGTSPGELFF	TGTGCCAGCACCCAACCCTCTAGCGGGACCTCCCCGGGGGAGCTGTTTTTT
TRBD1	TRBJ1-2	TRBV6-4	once	CASSDSRFRGVWYGYTF	TGTGCCAGCAGTGACTCGAGGTTCAGGGGGGTTTGGTATGGCTACACCTTC
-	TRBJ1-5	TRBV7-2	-	CASSLASGMGNQPQHF	TGTGCCAGCAGCTTAGCGTCAGGTATGGGCAATCAGCCCCAGCATTTT
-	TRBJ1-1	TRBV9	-	CASSVETLSSEAFF	TGTGCCAGCAGCGTAGAGACTTTGAGTTCTGAAGCTTTCTTT